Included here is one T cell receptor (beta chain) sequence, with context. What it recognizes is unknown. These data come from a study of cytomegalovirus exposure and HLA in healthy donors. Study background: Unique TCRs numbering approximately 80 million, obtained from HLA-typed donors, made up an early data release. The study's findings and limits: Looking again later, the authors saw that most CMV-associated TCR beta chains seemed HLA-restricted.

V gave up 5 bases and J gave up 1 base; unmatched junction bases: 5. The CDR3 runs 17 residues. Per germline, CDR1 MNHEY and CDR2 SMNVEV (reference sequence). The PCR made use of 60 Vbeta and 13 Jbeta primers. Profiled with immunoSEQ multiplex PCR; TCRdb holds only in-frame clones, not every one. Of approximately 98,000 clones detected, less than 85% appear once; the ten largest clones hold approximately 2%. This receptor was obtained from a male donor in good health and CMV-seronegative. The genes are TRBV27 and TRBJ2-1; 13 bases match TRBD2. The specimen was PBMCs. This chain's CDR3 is CASSARLAGGSYNEQFF. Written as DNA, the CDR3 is TGTGCCAGCAGTGCTCGACTAGCGGGAGGTTCCTACAATGAGCAGTTCTTC.